The 4 T cell receptor beta chains given below trace back to one sample, sequenced in a study of T cell responses to AZD1222 COVID-19 vaccine. Generated by immunoSEQ multiplex PCR, the TCRdb table keeps only in-frame clones and is missing some. The sample gives roughly 84,000 clones, around 88% of which show up once; under 14% is in the top ten. The sample in question was peripheral blood, obtained 28 days after the second AZD1222 dose. Receptors originate from an adult who received the AZD1222 COVID-19 vaccine.

This rearrangement joins TRBV7-9 to TRBJ2-7, with D hard to call. The CDR3 has 12 residues. Trimming removed 4 bases at V and 5 bases at J, with 9 bases between. Germline values: CDR1 SEHNR, CDR2 FQNEAQ (reference sequence). The CDR3 reads CASSSVPNEQYF. The CDR3 DNA is TGTGCCAGCAGCTCCGTACCCAACGAGCAGTACTTC.

The chain links TRBV14 to TRBJ1-2; D unresolved. The CDR3 is made up of 12 amino acids. Germline-derived CDR1 and CDR2 are SGHDN and FVKESK. Trimming took 2 bases from V and 8 from J, leaving 9 bases between them. The chain's CDR3 is CASSQQAWGYTF. The CDR3 DNA reads TGTGCCAGCAGCCAACAGGCGTGGGGCTACACCTTC.

V and J are TRBV4-3 and TRBJ2-7; tentative D call: TRBD1 (6 bases). This CDR3 has 18 residues. V lost 1 base to trimming and J lost 4 bases, with 23 bases between them. Per germline, CDR1 LGHNA and CDR2 YSLEER. The CDR3 here is CASSQADPPQGPVYEQYF. CDR3 nucleotide sequence: TGCGCCAGCAGCCAAGCTGACCCCCCACAGGGCCCGGTTTACGAGCAGTACTTC.

This clone was counted a few times. This chain joins TRBV10-3 and TRBJ1-6, with D perhaps TRBD1 (5 bases). Trimming took off 6 bases at V and 6 bases at J, with 15 bases between the two ends. The CDR3 extends over 15 amino acids. Per the germline V gene, CDR1 is ENHRY and CDR2 is SYGVKD. CDR3 in DNA: TGTGCCATCAGAGAAGACCAGGGTTCTAATTCACCCCTCCACTTT. Encoded protein: CAIREDQGSNSPLHF.